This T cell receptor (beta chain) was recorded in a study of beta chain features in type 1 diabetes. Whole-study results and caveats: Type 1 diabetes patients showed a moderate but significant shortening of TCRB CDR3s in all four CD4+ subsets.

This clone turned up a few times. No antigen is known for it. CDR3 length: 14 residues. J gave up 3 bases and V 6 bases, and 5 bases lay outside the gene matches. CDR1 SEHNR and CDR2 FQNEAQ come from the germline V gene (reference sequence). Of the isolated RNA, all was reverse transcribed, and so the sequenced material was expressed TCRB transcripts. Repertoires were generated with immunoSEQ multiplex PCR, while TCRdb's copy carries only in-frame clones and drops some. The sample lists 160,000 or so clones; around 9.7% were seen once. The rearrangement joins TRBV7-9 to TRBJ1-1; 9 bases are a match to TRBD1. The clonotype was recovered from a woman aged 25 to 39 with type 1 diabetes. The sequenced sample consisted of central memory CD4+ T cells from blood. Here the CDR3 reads CASRAGQGDTEAFF. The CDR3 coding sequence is TGTGCCAGCAGGGCGGGACAGGGTGACACTGAAGCTTTCTTT.